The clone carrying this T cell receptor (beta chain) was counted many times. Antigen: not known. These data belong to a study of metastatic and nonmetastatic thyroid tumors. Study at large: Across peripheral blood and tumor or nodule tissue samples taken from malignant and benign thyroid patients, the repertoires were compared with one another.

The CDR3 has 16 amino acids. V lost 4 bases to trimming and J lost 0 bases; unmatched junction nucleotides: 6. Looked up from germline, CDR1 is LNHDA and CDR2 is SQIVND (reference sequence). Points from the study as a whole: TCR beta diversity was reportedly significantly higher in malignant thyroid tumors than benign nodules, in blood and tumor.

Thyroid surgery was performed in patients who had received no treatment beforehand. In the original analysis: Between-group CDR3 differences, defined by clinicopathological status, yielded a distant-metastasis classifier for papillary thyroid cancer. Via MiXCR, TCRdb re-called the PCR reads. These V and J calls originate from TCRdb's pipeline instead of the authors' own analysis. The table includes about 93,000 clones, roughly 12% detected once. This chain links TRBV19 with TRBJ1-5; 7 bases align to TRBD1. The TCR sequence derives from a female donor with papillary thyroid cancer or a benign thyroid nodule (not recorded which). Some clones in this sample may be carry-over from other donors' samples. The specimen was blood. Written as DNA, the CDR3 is TGTGCCAGTAGTACCGGGACAGTCTATAGCAATCAGCCCCAGCATTTT. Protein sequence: CASSTGTVYSNQPQHF. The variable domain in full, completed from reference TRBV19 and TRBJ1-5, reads DGGITQSPKYLFRKEGQNVTLSCEQNLNHDAMYWYRQDPGQGLRLIYYSQIVNDFQKGDIAEGYSVSREKKESFPLTVTSAQKNPTAFYLCASSTGTVYSNQPQHFGDGTRLSIL.